The clone carrying this T cell receptor (beta chain) was picked up one time. Antigen: not known. Being one base from a much bigger clone, this may be a read error. Without the conserved terminal phenylalanine or tryptophan, this CDR3 likely stems from a read error. This sample is part of a study of CD8+CD57+ T cells in acquired aplastic anemia. As for the study in general: An average of roughly 2.9 ug of DNA was obtained from sorted CD4+ and CD8+ cells. Findings and caveats of the study: Patient and control CD8+ Simpson's diversity was not significantly different.

Investigators profiled TCR beta VDJ and CDR3 from genomic DNA template. MiXCR, applied by TCRdb to the reads, yields one record per CDR3 protein. Here the sample spans 65,000 or so distinct CDR3 sequences, under 55% being singletons. The V and J ends lost 2 bases and 1 base respectively, with 9 bases between them. The CDR3 is 15 amino acids. Sequenced: sorted CD4+, CD8+, or CD8+CD57+ T cells (not recorded which) from PBMCs. The sequence derives from a human donor in good health, serving as a control. The chain uses TRBV12-3 or TRBV12-4 and TRBJ1-5, with D possibly matching TRBD1 (6 bases). CDR3 protein: CASSLRGASNQPQHL. The DNA for the CDR3 is TGTGCCAGCAGTTTACGGGGGGCGAGCAATCAGCCCCAGCATCTT.